This TCR beta chain appears in the sequencing data of a study of identical twins. Overall study results and limits: Cross-sectional statistics underpinned the conclusions; the same donors were not followed.

This clonotype was detected only a few times. Antigen: not known. TCRdb used MiXCR to reprocess the 5' RACE reads, holding one entry per CDR3 protein. The repertoire holds around 530,000 distinct CDR3 sequences, around 15% seen once, with roughly 0.46% in the top ten. J was trimmed by 2 bases and V by 5 bases; bases with no gene match: 8. The CDR3 runs to 15 residues. The V gene's germline CDR1 is SGHRS and CDR2 YFSETQ. This same sample was also part of a study on yellow fever vaccine responses in identical twins.

Sequencing was performed on CD4+ T cells sorted from blood. The chain combines TRBV5-1 with TRBJ2-3, with 7 bases aligning to TRBD1. This receptor was identified in a woman in her late teens or twenties in good health. CDR3 protein: CASRRSQGYTDTQYF. CDR3 DNA sequence: TGCGCCAGCAGACGCTCACAGGGGTACACAGATACGCAGTATTTT.